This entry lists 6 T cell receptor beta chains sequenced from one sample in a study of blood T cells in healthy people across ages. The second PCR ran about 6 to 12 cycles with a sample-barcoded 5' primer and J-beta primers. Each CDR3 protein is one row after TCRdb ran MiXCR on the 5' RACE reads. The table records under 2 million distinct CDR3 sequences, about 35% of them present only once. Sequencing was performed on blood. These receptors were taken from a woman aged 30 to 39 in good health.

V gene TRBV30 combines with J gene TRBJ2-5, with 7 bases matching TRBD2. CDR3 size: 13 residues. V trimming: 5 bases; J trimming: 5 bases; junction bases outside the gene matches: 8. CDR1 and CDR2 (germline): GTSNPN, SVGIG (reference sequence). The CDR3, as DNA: TGTGCCTGGCATAGGACTAGTCGGGAGACCCAGTACTTC. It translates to CAWHRTSRETQYF.

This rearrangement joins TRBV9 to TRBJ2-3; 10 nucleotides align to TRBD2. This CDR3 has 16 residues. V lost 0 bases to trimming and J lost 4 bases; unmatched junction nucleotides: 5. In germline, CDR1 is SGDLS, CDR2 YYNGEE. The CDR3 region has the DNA TGTGCCAGCAGCGTAGATGAGCGGGGGGGGCCAGATACGCAGTATTTT. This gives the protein CASSVDERGGPDTQYF. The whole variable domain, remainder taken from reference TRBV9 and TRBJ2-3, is DSGVTQTPKHLITATGQRVTLRCSPRSGDLSVYWYQQSLDQGLQFLIQYYNGEERAKGNILERFSAQQFPDLHSELNLSSLELGDSALYFCASSVDERGGPDTQYFGPGTRLTVL.

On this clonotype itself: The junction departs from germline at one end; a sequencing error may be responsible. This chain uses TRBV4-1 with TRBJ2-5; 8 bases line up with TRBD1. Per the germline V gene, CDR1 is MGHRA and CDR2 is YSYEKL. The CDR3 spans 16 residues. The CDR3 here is CAGSHPGQGTGETQYF. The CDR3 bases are TGCGCCGGCAGCCATCCTGGACAGGGTACGGGGGAGACCCAGTACTTC.

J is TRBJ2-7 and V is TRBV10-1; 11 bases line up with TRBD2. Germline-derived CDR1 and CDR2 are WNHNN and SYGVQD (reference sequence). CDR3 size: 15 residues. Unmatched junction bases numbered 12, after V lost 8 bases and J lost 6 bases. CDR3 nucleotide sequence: TGCGCCAGCGGAAGGCTAGCGGGAGGACAGGCCGAGCAGTACTTC. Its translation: CASGRLAGGQAEQYF.

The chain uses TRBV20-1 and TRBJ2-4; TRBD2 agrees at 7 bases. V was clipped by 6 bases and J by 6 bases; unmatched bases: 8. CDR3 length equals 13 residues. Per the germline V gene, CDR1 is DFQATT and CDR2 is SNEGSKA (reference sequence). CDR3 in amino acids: CSAPGTGGNIQYF. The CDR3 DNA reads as TGCAGTGCCCCGGGTACGGGAGGAAACATTCAGTACTTC.

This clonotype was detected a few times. The CDR3 protein is CSARDLGAVLDPREQYF. DNA of the CDR3: TGCAGTGCTAGAGATCTCGGGGCCGTGTTAGACCCAAGGGAGCAGTACTTC. V is TRBV20-1 and J is TRBJ2-7; D may correspond to TRBD1 or TRBD2 (5 bases each). The germline V gene encodes CDR1 DFQATT and CDR2 SNEGSKA (reference sequence). V lost 0 bases to trimming and J lost 7 bases, with 25 bases between them. This CDR3 is built from 17 residues.